These 13 T cell receptor beta chains originate from one sample sequenced in a study of OX40 agonist ivuxolimab in advanced cancers. Libraries were prepared through the immunoSEQ multiplex PCR assay. The table comes from immuneACCESS by way of TCRdb, which keeps in-frame sequences with V and J called. Part of the clones is missing from these tables; in studies checked, under half for an unresolved V gene and the rest for unknown reasons. For this sample the table gives around 72,000 clones, of which about 85% were detected only once. The leading ten clones occupy roughly a sixth of the sample. Sequencing used CD4+ or CD8+ T cells sorted from blood, obtained in a trial of the OX40 agonist ivuxolimab. The receptors here all came from an adult with an advanced solid tumor such as melanoma, head and neck, liver or kidney cancer.

The V call is TRBV5-1, the J call TRBJ2-5, with TRBD2 matching 9 bases. The ends lost 4 bases at V and 6 bases at J; junction bases unmatched: 10. The CDR3 is made up of 15 amino acids. Germline-derived CDR1 and CDR2 are SGHRS and YFSETQ. In nucleotides, the CDR3 is TGCGCCAGCAGCCCTCAGGGCGGGAGGGAGAAGACCCAGTACTTC. This codes for CASSPQGGREKTQYF.

V usage is TRBV20-1 and J usage is TRBJ2-5, with unresolved D. This CDR3 is 10 amino acids long. V was clipped by 8 bases and J by 9 bases, with 13 bases between them. Germline lookup yields CDR1 DFQATT and CDR2 SNEGSKA (reference sequence). The CDR3 sequence is CSLGYSAQYF. The CDR3 bases are TGCAGTCTGGGGTATTCGGCCCAGTACTTC.

This clone appeared once. J is TRBJ2-5 and V is TRBV7-2; D is possibly TRBD1 or TRBD2 (6 bases each). The ends were cut back, 6 bases at V and 5 bases at J, with 13 bases in the middle. The germline V gene has CDR1 SGHTA and CDR2 FQGNSA. This CDR3 is built from 13 residues. In DNA form, the CDR3 reads TGTGCCAGCAGGGGGGGCGCGGGGGAGACCCAGTACTTC. It encodes CASRGGAGETQYF.

The chain is built from TRBV19 and TRBJ2-1; TRBD1 matches 7 bases. Per the germline V gene, CDR1 is LNHDA and CDR2 is SQIVND (reference sequence). The V segment lost 8 bases and the J segment 6 bases; nucleotides outside the gene matches: 1. CDR3 length: 11 amino acids. This CDR3 reads CASYRGNEQFF. CDR3 nucleotides: TGTGCCAGTTACAGGGGCAATGAGCAGTTCTTC.

V usage is TRBV6-1 and J usage is TRBJ2-5, with 10 bases aligning to TRBD1. After removal of 6 bases from V and 5 bases from J, the junction contained 6 bases not matched to a gene. Germline V lookup: CDR1 MNHNS, CDR2 SASEGT. CDR3 length: 14 amino acids. CDR3 protein: CASRVDRGLETQYF. CDR3 bases: TGTGCCAGCAGGGTAGACAGGGGGCTGGAGACCCAGTACTTC.

Only a few counts were recorded for this clone. This chain uses TRBV2 with TRBJ2-5; D uncertain. CDR1 and CDR2 (germline): SNHLY, FYNNEI. CDR3 length equals 11 residues. Trimming took off 1 base at V and 8 bases at J, with 5 bases between the two ends. CDR3 amino acids: CASSEVGTQYF. The CDR3 nucleotides read TGTGCCAGCAGTGAAGTCGGCACCCAGTACTTC.

V usage is TRBV15 and J usage is TRBJ2-5, with no clear D. The length of the CDR3 is 12 residues. CDR1 is LNHNV and CDR2 is YYDKDF in the germline V gene (reference sequence). V shed 5 bases and J shed 5 bases, with 9 bases lying between them. The CDR3 loop reads CATSPAQETQYF. As DNA, the CDR3 is TGTGCCACCAGCCCAGCGCAGGAGACCCAGTACTTC.

This chain uses TRBV18 with TRBJ2-3, with D possibly TRBD2 on 6 matching bases. CDR1 KGHSH and CDR2 LQKENI come from the germline V gene. Trimming stripped 3 bases from V and 4 bases from J, with 20 bases between. This CDR3 is built from 17 residues. CDR3: CASSPLAGSSGADTQYF. CDR3 sequence (DNA): TGTGCCAGCTCACCTTTAGCCGGGAGTAGTGGCGCAGATACGCAGTATTTT.

The V call is TRBV14, the J call TRBJ2-7; D is undetermined. CDR3 size: 12 residues. V was pared by 1 base and J by 3 bases, with 4 bases between. Per the germline V gene, CDR1 is SGHDN and CDR2 is FVKESK. The CDR3 nucleotides are TGTGCCAGCAGCCAAGTTGGCTACGAGCAGTACTTC. Amino acid sequence: CASSQVGYEQYF.

The rearrangement links TRBV5-6 to TRBJ1-1; D is unclear. The germline V and J ends were trimmed by 4 bases and 0 bases, with 10 bases remaining between them. This CDR3 has 14 residues. Germline V gives CDR1 SGHDT, CDR2 YYEEEE. The CDR3 DNA reads as TGTGCCAGCAGCCGTCAGCCTTTGAACACTGAAGCTTTCTTT. This translates into CASSRQPLNTEAFF.

The V gene is TRBV19, the J gene TRBJ1-5, with D possibly TRBD1 on 5 matching bases. The CDR3 is made up of 13 amino acids. The germline V gene has CDR1 LNHDA and CDR2 SQIVND (reference sequence). Trimming cost V 5 bases and J 11 bases, with 16 bases left between them. The chain's CDR3 is CASSRRGPWAQHF. The CDR3 DNA follows: TGTGCCAGTAGTCGAAGGGGCCCCTGGGCCCAGCATTTT.

The chain has TRBV18 and TRBJ1-6; D remains unclear. Germline lookup yields CDR1 KGHSH and CDR2 LQKENI. This CDR3 spans 15 amino acids. V was cut by 0 bases and J by 7 bases, with 10 bases left in between. CDR3 nucleotides: TGTGCCAGCTCACCACCCCCTGGTCAAAATTCACCCCTCCACTTT. Translating it yields CASSPPPGQNSPLHF.

The chain uses TRBV19 and TRBJ1-5; TRBD1 aligns across 8 bases. J gave up 2 bases and V 6 bases, and 6 bases lay outside the gene matches. CDR1 and CDR2 from the germline V gene are LNHDA and SQIVND (reference sequence). The CDR3 has 15 residues. CDR3: CASRSQGAGNQPQHF. CDR3 DNA sequence: TGTGCCAGTAGGAGCCAGGGGGCTGGCAATCAGCCCCAGCATTTT. The full variable domain, rest sourced from reference TRBV19 and TRBJ1-5, is DGGITQSPKYLFRKEGQNVTLSCEQNLNHDAMYWYRQDPGQGLRLIYYSQIVNDFQKGDIAEGYSVSREKKESFPLTVTSAQKNPTAFYLCASRSQGAGNQPQHFGDGTRLSIL.